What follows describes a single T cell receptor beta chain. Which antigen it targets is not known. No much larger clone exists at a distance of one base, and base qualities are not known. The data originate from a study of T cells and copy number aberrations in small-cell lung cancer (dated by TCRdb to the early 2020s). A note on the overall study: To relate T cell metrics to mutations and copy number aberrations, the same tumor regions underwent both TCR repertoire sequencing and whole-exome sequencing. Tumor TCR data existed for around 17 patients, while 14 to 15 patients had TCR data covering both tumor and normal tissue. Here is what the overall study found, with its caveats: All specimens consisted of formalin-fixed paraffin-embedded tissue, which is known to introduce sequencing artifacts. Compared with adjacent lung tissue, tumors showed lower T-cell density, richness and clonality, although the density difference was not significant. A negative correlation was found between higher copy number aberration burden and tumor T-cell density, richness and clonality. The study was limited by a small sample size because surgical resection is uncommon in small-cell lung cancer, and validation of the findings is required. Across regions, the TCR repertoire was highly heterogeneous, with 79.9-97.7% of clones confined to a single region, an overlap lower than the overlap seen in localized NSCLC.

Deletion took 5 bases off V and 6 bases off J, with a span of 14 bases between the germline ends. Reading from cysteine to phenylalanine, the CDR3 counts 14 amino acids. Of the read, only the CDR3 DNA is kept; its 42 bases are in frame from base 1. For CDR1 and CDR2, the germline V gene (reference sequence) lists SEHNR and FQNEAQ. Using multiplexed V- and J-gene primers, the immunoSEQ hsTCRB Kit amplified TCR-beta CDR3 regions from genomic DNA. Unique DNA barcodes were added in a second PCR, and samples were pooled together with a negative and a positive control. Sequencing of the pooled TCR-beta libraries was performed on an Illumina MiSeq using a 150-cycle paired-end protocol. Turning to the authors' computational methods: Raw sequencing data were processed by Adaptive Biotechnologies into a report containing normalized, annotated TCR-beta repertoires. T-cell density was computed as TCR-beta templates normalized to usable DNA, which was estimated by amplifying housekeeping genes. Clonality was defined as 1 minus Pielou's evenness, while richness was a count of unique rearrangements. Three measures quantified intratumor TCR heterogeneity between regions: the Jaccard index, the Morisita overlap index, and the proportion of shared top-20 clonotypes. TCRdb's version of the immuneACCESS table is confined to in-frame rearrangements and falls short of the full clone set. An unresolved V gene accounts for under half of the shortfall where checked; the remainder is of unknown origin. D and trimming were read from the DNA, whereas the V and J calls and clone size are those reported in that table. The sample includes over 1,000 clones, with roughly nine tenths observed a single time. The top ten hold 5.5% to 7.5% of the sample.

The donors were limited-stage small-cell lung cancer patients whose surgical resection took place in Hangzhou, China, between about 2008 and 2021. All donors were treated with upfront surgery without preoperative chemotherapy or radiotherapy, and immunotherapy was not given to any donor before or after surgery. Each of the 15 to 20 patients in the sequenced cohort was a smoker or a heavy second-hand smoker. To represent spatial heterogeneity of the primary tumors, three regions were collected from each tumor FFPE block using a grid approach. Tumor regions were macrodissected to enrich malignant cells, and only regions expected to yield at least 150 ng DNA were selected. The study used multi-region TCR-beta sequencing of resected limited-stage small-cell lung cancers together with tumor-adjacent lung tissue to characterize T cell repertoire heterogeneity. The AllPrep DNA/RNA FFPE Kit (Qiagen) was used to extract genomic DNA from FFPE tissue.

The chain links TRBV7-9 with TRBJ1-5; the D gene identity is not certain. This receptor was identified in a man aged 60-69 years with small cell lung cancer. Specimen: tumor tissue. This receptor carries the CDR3 CASSPKGTGQPQHF. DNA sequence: TGTGCCAGCAGCCCTAAGGGAACGGGTCAGCCCCAGCATTTT.